The TCR beta chain described here comes from a study of T cell responses to AZD1222 COVID-19 vaccine. Study in general: Pooled samples include second doses given at about 4 or 12 weeks.

The CDR3 is 10 amino acids. From germline, CDR1 is GTSNPN and CDR2 SVGIG (reference sequence). V lost 5 bases, J lost 11 bases, and 7 bases lay in between. Data came from immunoSEQ multiplex PCR; TCRdb stores just in-frame clones and leaves some out. The repertoire includes some 120,000 clones, around 85% of them detected once, and less than 8% sits in the top ten. The sequence was obtained from an adult in good health. The V gene is TRBV30, the J gene TRBJ1-6, with TRBD1 as a possible D gene (5 bases). This sample comprised peripheral blood, obtained on day 0 of AZD1222 vaccination. The CDR3 loop reads CAWGGPPLHF. The DNA for the CDR3 is TGTGCCTGGGGGGGTCCACCCCTCCACTTT.